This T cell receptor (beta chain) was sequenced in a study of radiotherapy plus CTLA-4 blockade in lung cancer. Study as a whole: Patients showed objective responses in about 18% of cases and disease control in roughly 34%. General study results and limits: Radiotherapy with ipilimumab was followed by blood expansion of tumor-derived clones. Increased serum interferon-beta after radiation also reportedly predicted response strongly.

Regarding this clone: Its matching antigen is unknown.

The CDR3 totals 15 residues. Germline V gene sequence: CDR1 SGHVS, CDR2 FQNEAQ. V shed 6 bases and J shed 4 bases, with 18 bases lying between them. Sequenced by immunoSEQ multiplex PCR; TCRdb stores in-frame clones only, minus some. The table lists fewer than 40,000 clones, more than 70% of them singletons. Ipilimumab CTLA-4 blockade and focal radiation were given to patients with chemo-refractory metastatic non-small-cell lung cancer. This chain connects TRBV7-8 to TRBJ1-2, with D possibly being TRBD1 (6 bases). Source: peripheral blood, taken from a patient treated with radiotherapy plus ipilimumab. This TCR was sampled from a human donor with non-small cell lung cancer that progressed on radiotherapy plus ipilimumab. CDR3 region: CASRPQSGVGYGYTF. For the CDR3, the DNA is TGTGCCAGCAGACCCCAGTCAGGGGTAGGCTATGGCTACACCTTC.